This passage covers 30 T cell receptor beta chains from one sample sequenced in a study of T cell therapy after organ transplantation. These TCRs' antigens remain unknown. Method: immunoSEQ multiplex PCR; TCRdb's copy keeps in-frame clones and lacks some. The sample carries a few thousand clones, approximately 74% recorded once. Time point meaning: 20-29 weeks after completion of therapy. The material was CD8+ T cells from blood, obtained after autologous CMV-specific T cell therapy. The receptors were sampled from a human patient who had received a solid organ transplant and had CMV disease. Some T cells may trace back to the graft donor.

This chain connects TRBV9 to TRBJ2-2; TRBD2 agrees at 10 bases. CDR3 length: 15 amino acids. V lost 3 bases, J lost 5 bases, and 4 bases stayed unmatched. CDR1 is SGDLS, CDR2 YYNGEE, per germline. CDR3 sequence: CASSASGSGTGELFF. The DNA of the CDR3 is TGTGCCAGCAGCGCTAGCGGGAGTGGTACCGGGGAGCTGTTTTTT.

The chain is built from TRBV19 and TRBJ2-5, with D possibly TRBD2 on 6 matching bases. Looked up from germline, CDR1 is LNHDA and CDR2 is SQIVND (reference sequence). Trimming cost V 10 bases and J 1 base, with 13 bases left between them. The CDR3 loop spans 13 amino acids. CDR3 protein: CATSGTSQETQYF. For the CDR3, the DNA is TGTGCCACCTCCGGGACTTCCCAAGAGACCCAGTACTTC.

This rearrangement joins TRBV6-5 to TRBJ2-7, with D perhaps being TRBD1 or TRBD2 (5 bases each). The germline V gene encodes CDR1 MNHEY and CDR2 SVGAGI. The CDR3 runs to 16 residues. Trimming took 0 bases from V and 5 from J, leaving 17 bases between them. DNA of the CDR3: TGTGCCAGCAGTTACTCGATCGGGGACCACTCAAACGAGCAGTACTTC. Amino acids: CASSYSIGDHSNEQYF.

The V gene is TRBV7-8, the J gene TRBJ2-1, with D unclear. The CDR3 consists of 12 residues. Trimming shortened V by 0 bases and J by 10 bases, and 7 bases separated the two germline ends. Looked up from germline, CDR1 is SGHVS and CDR2 is FQNEAQ. The CDR3 nucleotides read TGTGCCAGCAGCTTAGCGGGGTGGGAGCAGTTCTTC. Protein: CASSLAGWEQFF.

The rearrangement links TRBV4-3 to TRBJ2-4, with 8 bases aligning to TRBD2. V was clipped by 1 base and J by 0 bases; unmatched bases: 5. This CDR3 has 17 amino acids. The germline V gene encodes CDR1 LGHNA and CDR2 YSLEER. Written as DNA, the CDR3 is TGCGCCAGCAGCCAAGCCCTAGCGGGTATAGCCAAAAACATTCAGTACTTC. Protein: CASSQALAGIAKNIQYF.

In this sample, this clone turned up a few times. The chain has TRBV7-9 and TRBJ2-6; D could derive from TRBD1 or TRBD2 (6 bases each). This CDR3 contains 16 residues. V was shortened by 11 bases and J by 1 base, with 18 bases between the two germline ends. Per the germline V gene, CDR1 is SEHNR and CDR2 is FQNEAQ (reference sequence). The CDR3 region has the DNA TGTGCCTGTTACTGGGGGGCTGATTCTGGGGCCAACGTCCTGACTTTC. Translated, it gives CACYWGADSGANVLTF. The whole variable domain, filled in from reference TRBV7-9 and TRBJ2-6, reads DTGVSQNPRHKITKRGQNVTFRCDPISEHNRLYWYRQTLGQGPEFLTYFQNEAQLEKSRLLSDRFSAERPKGSFSTLEIQRTEQGDSAMYLCACYWGADSGANVLTFGAGSRLTVL.

The rearrangement joins TRBV5-1 to TRBJ2-3, with 10 bases matching TRBD2. V gave up 6 bases and J gave up 1 base; unmatched junction bases: 5. Germline CDR1 SGHRS, CDR2 YFSETQ. The CDR3 covers 15 residues. CDR3 nucleotide sequence: TGCGCCAGCATGCCAGGACTAGCGGGCACAGATACGCAGTATTTT. Residues: CASMPGLAGTDTQYF.

This sequence joins TRBV1 and TRBJ1-3. TRBV1 is noted as a pseudogene. CDR3 length equals 14 residues. The CDR3 bases are TGCACCAGCAGCCAAGAGGGGAACGGAAACACCATATATTTT. Translation gives CTSSQEGNGNTIYF.

V gene TRBV30 combines with J gene TRBJ2-3, with unresolved D. In germline, CDR1 is GTSNPN, CDR2 SVGIG (reference sequence). V lost 5 bases to trimming and J lost 8 bases, with 8 bases between them. The CDR3 is made up of 10 amino acids. For the CDR3, the DNA is TGTGCCTGGGCCGATTCTACGCAGTATTTT. Its translation is CAWADSTQYF.

This clone appeared a few times. CDR3 region: CASSSRDNIPDEQYF. The CDR3 DNA sequence: TGTGCCAGCAGCTCCCGGGACAATATTCCGGACGAGCAGTACTTC. J is TRBJ2-7 and V is TRBV7-6; D might be TRBD1 (6 bases). Germline CDR1 reads SGHVS; CDR2 reads FNYEAQ. Between the trimmed V and J ends, which lost 4 bases and 5 bases, there was a span of 18 bases. The CDR3 runs to 15 residues.

The chain combines TRBV9 with TRBJ2-3; D is perhaps TRBD1 (6 bases). This CDR3 has 16 amino acids. V was cut by 1 base and J by 0 bases, with 12 bases left in between. CDR1 is SGDLS and CDR2 is YYNGEE in the germline V gene. In nucleotides, the CDR3 is TGTGCCAGCAGCGTACAGGGGTCCTTTAGCACAGATACGCAGTATTTT. Its protein is CASSVQGSFSTDTQYF.

The chain uses TRBV7-2 and TRBJ2-7; D is uncertain. Germline CDR1 reads SGHTA; CDR2 reads FQGNSA. The CDR3 is made up of 15 amino acids. V gave up 3 bases and J gave up 4 bases, with 16 bases separating them. Here the CDR3 DNA reads TGTGCCAGCAGCTTCAGGTCCCAAGAGACTTACGAGCAGTACTTC. It is translated as CASSFRSQETYEQYF.

This clone was seen a few times. The rearrangement links TRBV5-6 to TRBJ2-7, with D possibly being TRBD2 (5 bases). Germline V CDR1 and CDR2: SGHDT, YYEEEE. The V gene lost 2 bases and the J gene lost 6 bases, with 21 bases spanning the gap. The CDR3 length is 16 residues. CDR3 nucleotide sequence: TGTGCCAGCAGCTTTACCGAGGGCGTAACCTCCCGCGAGCAGTACTTC. Translated: CASSFTEGVTSREQYF.

The CDR3 loop is CASSWDSYYEQYF. The CDR3 DNA follows: TGTGCCAGCAGTTGGGACAGTTACTACGAGCAGTACTTC. The genes are TRBV6-1 and TRBJ2-7; TRBD1 matches at 7 bases. The CDR3 runs to 13 residues. Germline V CDR1 and CDR2: MNHNS, SASEGT. The trim removed 5 bases at V and 3 bases at J, leaving 4 bases unmatched.

J is TRBJ1-5 and V is TRBV5-8, with 11 nucleotides matching TRBD1. V shed 3 bases, J shed 7 bases, and the junction held 12 bases outside the gene matches. Germline CDR1 and CDR2: SGHTS and YDEGEE. The CDR3 spans 17 residues. CDR3 sequence reads: CASSSSTDRGLGQPQHF. The DNA of the CDR3 is TGTGCCAGCAGCTCCTCCACGGACAGGGGGCTGGGGCAGCCCCAGCATTTT.

This clone has more than one count but fewer than ten. The rearrangement uses TRBV27 and TRBJ2-7; D is unresolved. Germline CDR1 and CDR2: MNHEY and SMNVEV (reference sequence). The CDR3 has 9 amino acids. V was pared by 8 bases and J by 3 bases, with 2 bases between. The CDR3 reads CASGYEQYF. The CDR3 coding sequence is TGTGCCAGCGGCTACGAGCAGTACTTC.

The chain combines TRBV28 with TRBJ2-7, with D hard to call. V gave up 2 bases and J gave up 1 base, with 9 bases separating them. Germline values: CDR1 MDHEN, CDR2 SYDVKM. The CDR3 runs to 14 residues. The CDR3 DNA follows: TGTGCCAGCAGTTTAAACGGGCCATCCTACGAGCAGTACTTC. Amino acids: CASSLNGPSYEQYF. Drawing the rest from reference TRBV28 and TRBJ2-7, the complete variable domain is DVKVTQSSRYLVKRTGEKVFLECVQDMDHENMFWYRQDPGLGLRLIYFSYDVKMKEKGDIPEGYSVSREKKERFSLILESASTNQTSMYLCASSLNGPSYEQYFGPGTRLTVT.

This chain joins TRBV28 and TRBJ2-7; TRBD2 might be the D (5 bases). CDR1 is MDHEN, CDR2 SYDVKM, per germline. The V and J ends lost 5 bases and 4 bases respectively, with 6 bases between them. CDR3 length equals 11 residues. In DNA, the CDR3 is TGTGCCAGCAGTCCGGGATACGAGCAGTACTTC. Amino acids: CASSPGYEQYF.

The table lists this clone with a count of one. The rearrangement uses TRBV2 and TRBJ2-2, with 7 positions matching TRBD1. In germline, CDR1 is SNHLY, CDR2 FYNNEI. The CDR3 contains 14 residues. V lost 11 bases to trimming and J lost 5 bases; unmatched junction nucleotides: 11. The CDR3 DNA is TGTGCCTTCCCCCGACAGGGTGGAACCGGGGAGCTGTTTTTT. Protein: CAFPRQGGTGELFF. Complete variable domain (other parts from reference TRBV2 and TRBJ2-2): EPEVTQTPSHQVTQMGQEVILRCVPISNHLYFYWYRQILGQKVEFLVSFYNNEISEKSEIFDDQFSVERPDGSNFTLKIRSTKLEDSAMYFCAFPRQGGTGELFFGEGSRLTVL.

CDR3 sequence: CASSLFRGSSYEQYF. The CDR3, as DNA: TGTGCCAGCAGTTTATTCAGAGGGAGCTCCTACGAGCAGTACTTC. This rearrangement joins TRBV28 to TRBJ2-7, with a possible D match to TRBD2 (5 bases). The CDR3 runs to 15 residues. The V end was cut by 1 base, the J end by 0 bases, with 10 bases between. Germline V CDR1 and CDR2: MDHEN, SYDVKM.

The gene calls are TRBV7-6 and TRBJ2-1; 7 bases fit TRBD2. J lost 3 bases, V lost 0 bases, and 8 bases had no gene match. Per germline, CDR1 SGHVS and CDR2 FNYEAQ. The CDR3 loop spans 17 amino acids. The CDR3 DNA is TGTGCCAGCAGCTTAGCGCGGTTGGGAGGGATCTACAATGAGCAGTTCTTC. Translated, it gives CASSLARLGGIYNEQFF.

The chain employs TRBV4-2 and TRBJ2-7, with TRBD1 identical over 7 bases. The CDR3 spans 15 residues. In germline, CDR1 is LGHNA, CDR2 YNFKEQ. The J segment lost 4 bases and the V segment lost 1 base, leaving 7 bases of the junction unmatched. The CDR3 DNA reads as TGTGCCAGCAGCCAAGGGACAGGAGCTTATTACGAGCAGTACTTC. Encoded protein: CASSQGTGAYYEQYF.

Comments on this clone: In the same sample, other DNA sequences code for this CDR3. V usage is TRBV27 and J usage is TRBJ2-7; D not resolved. Trimming cost V 0 bases and J 3 bases, with 9 bases left between them. The CDR3 is 14 residues long. In germline, CDR1 is MNHEY, CDR2 SMNVEV (reference sequence). The CDR3 region has the DNA TGTGCCAGCAGTTTATCGTTGACACACTACGAGCAGTACTTC. Encoded protein: CASSLSLTHYEQYF.

This clone was seen a few times. The chain carries TRBV4-3 and TRBJ2-3, with 8 bases identical to TRBD1. Trimming at V came to 1 base and at J to 2 bases, leaving 2 bases not matched to a gene. Germline V gene sequence: CDR1 LGHNA, CDR2 YSLEER. The CDR3 is made up of 15 amino acids. In DNA form, the CDR3 reads TGCGCCAGCAGCCAAGGGACAGGGCACACAGATACGCAGTATTTT. Its translation is CASSQGTGHTDTQYF.

This clone was found once. The V gene is TRBV9, the J gene TRBJ2-1; 8 bases agree with TRBD2. Germline CDR1 reads SGDLS; CDR2 reads YYNGEE. The CDR3 sequence is 14 residues long. Trimming cost V 0 bases and J 6 bases; bases outside gene matches: 2. The CDR3 DNA is TGTGCCAGCAGCGTAGTAACTAGCGGCAATGAGCAGTTCTTC. Its translation: CASSVVTSGNEQFF. Complete variable domain (other parts from reference TRBV9 and TRBJ2-1): DSGVTQTPKHLITATGQRVTLRCSPRSGDLSVYWYQQSLDQGLQFLIQYYNGEERAKGNILERFSAQQFPDLHSELNLSSLELGDSALYFCASSVVTSGNEQFFGPGTRLTVL.

This clone is large within its sample. In the same sample, other DNA sequences code for this CDR3. This chain connects TRBV4-3 to TRBJ2-7, with 9 bases aligning to TRBD2. Germline V gives CDR1 LGHNA, CDR2 YSLEER. The CDR3 spans 16 residues. J gave up 2 bases and V 0 bases, and 5 bases lay outside the gene matches. CDR3 DNA: TGCGCCAGCAGCCAAGACCACCGCGGGAGGGCCTACGAGCAGTACTTC. This encodes CASSQDHRGRAYEQYF.

CDR3 amino acids: CATFSVRDSQNTIYF. DNA of the CDR3: TGTGCCACTTTCTCGGTCCGGGACAGTCAAAACACCATATATTTT. The chain combines TRBV28 with TRBJ1-3; TRBD1 matches at 7 bases. CDR1 and CDR2 from the germline V gene are MDHEN and SYDVKM. CDR3 length: 15 amino acids. Germline trimming cut 10 bases from V and 6 bases from J; bases unmatched to any gene: 15. The entire variable domain, with the rest obtained from reference TRBV28 and TRBJ1-3, is as follows: DVKVTQSSRYLVKRTGEKVFLECVQDMDHENMFWYRQDPGLGLRLIYFSYDVKMKEKGDIPEGYSVSREKKERFSLILESASTNQTSMYLCATFSVRDSQNTIYFGEGSWLTVV.

This chain joins TRBV13 and TRBJ2-5, with 12 positions matching TRBD2. The CDR3 contains 19 residues. CDR1 and CDR2 from the germline V gene are PRHDT and FYEKMQ (reference sequence). The ends lost 1 base at V and 2 bases at J; junction bases unmatched: 11. The CDR3 coding sequence is TGTGCCAGCAGCTTAGATGGGCTAGCGGGAGGGCCCGGGCAAGAGACCCAGTACTTC. Its translation: CASSLDGLAGGPGQETQYF.

V and J are TRBV4-2 and TRBJ2-7, with 8 positions matching TRBD2. CDR1 is LGHNA and CDR2 is YNFKEQ in the germline V gene. The CDR3 totals 15 residues. V lost 5 bases and J lost 7; bases outside the gene matches: 13. The CDR3 sequence is CASSFGTSGGNEQYF. CDR3 nucleotides: TGTGCCAGCAGCTTTGGTACTAGCGGTGGAAATGAGCAGTACTTC.

This clone has only one observation. V gene TRBV28 combines with J gene TRBJ1-1; D is possibly TRBD1 (5 bases). Germline V lookup: CDR1 MDHEN, CDR2 SYDVKM. The CDR3 spans 19 residues. V lost 6 bases to trimming and J lost 3 bases, with 29 bases between them. The CDR3 reads CASRGTPQGLTLEYTEAFF. The CDR3 DNA sequence: TGTGCCAGCAGGGGGACTCCTCAAGGCCTCACCTTGGAATACACTGAAGCTTTCTTT.